What follows are 31 T cell receptor beta chains derived from one specimen sequenced in a study of blood T cell repertoires in COVID-19. The method was immunoSEQ multiplex PCR; TCRdb's version includes in-frame clones alone and lacks a portion of them. The top ten clones hold approximately 8.7% of a sample with about 180,000 clones, about four fifths of them seen once. Sample: peripheral blood. The origin of the receptors is a woman in her sixties or seventies with acute or convalescent COVID-19.

This chain joins TRBV4-2 and TRBJ2-1; the match to TRBD2 covers 10 bases. After removal of 1 base from V and 7 bases from J, the junction contained 4 bases not matched to a gene. Looked up from germline, CDR1 is LGHNA and CDR2 is YNFKEQ. This CDR3 spans 15 amino acids. This chain's CDR3 is CASSQVASGGNEQFF. CDR3 DNA sequence: TGTGCCAGCAGCCAAGTCGCTAGCGGGGGAAATGAGCAGTTCTTC.

The chain uses TRBV29-1 and TRBJ1-2; D gene ambiguous. Germline V gene sequence: CDR1 SQVTM, CDR2 ANQGSEA. Trimming took off 4 bases at V and 7 bases at J, with 13 bases between the two ends. This CDR3 spans 12 amino acids. CDR3 protein: CSVGPPGRGYTF. CDR3 sequence (DNA): TGCAGCGTTGGACCCCCGGGTCGTGGCTACACCTTC.

This clone was found once. The chain joins TRBV2 to TRBJ2-3; 9 positions match TRBD2. The V segment lost 6 bases and the J segment 4 bases; nucleotides outside the gene matches: 8. The CDR3 loop spans 15 amino acids. Germline CDR1 is SNHLY and CDR2 is FYNNEI. The CDR3 loop reads CASSLSGGIPDTQYF. CDR3 DNA sequence: TGTGCCAGCAGCCTTAGCGGGGGTATCCCAGATACGCAGTATTTT.

This chain's CDR3 is CASSYGQNSYGYTF. CDR3 nucleotide sequence: TGTGCCAGCAGTTACGGACAGAATTCCTATGGCTACACCTTC. The rearrangement joins TRBV6-5 to TRBJ1-2; D might be TRBD1 (6 bases). Germline CDR1 MNHEY, CDR2 SVGAGI. The CDR3 contains 14 residues. Trimming stripped 2 bases from V and 4 bases from J, with 11 bases between.

CDR3 DNA sequence: TGTGCCATCAGAGAACGGACAGGCTACGAGCAGTACTTC. The encoded protein is CAIRERTGYEQYF. The chain couples TRBV28 to TRBJ2-7; 7 nucleotides agree with TRBD1. Unmatched junction bases numbered 9, after V lost 10 bases and J lost 3 bases. The CDR3 spans 13 residues. The germline V gene encodes CDR1 MDHEN and CDR2 SYDVKM.

In the case of this clone: The sample has other DNA sequences that encode this CDR3 too. The J gene is TRBJ1-4, the V gene TRBV2, with TRBD1 matching 8 bases. Trimming at V came to 4 bases and at J to 8 bases, leaving 3 bases not matched to a gene. The V gene's germline CDR1 is SNHLY and CDR2 FYNNEI. The CDR3 totals 13 residues. CDR3 DNA: TGTGCCAGCAGTGGGACAGGGTACGAAAAACTGTTTTTT. Its translation: CASSGTGYEKLFF.

For the CDR3, the DNA is TGCGCCAGCAGTCAGGGAAACACTGAAGCTTTCTTT. It specifies CASSQGNTEAFF. V usage is TRBV5-1 and J usage is TRBJ1-1, with D possibly TRBD1 on 5 matching bases. From germline, CDR1 is SGHRS and CDR2 YFSETQ. This CDR3 has 12 residues. V lost 5 bases and J lost 2, with 7 bases in between.

V usage is TRBV5-8 and J usage is TRBJ1-2; 8 positions match TRBD1. Germline values: CDR1 SGHTS, CDR2 YDEGEE. The CDR3 sequence is 14 residues long. J lost 6 bases, V lost 0 bases, and 4 bases had no gene match. The CDR3 loop is CASSLGQGIDGYTF. The CDR3 coding sequence is TGTGCCAGCAGCTTGGGACAGGGGATCGATGGCTACACCTTC.

The chain carries TRBV19 and TRBJ1-5, with a weak D call TRBD1 (6 bases). Germline V lookup: CDR1 LNHDA, CDR2 SQIVND (reference sequence). There are 17 residues in the CDR3. With 4 bases removed from V and 0 bases from J, the gap between germline ends came to 16 bases. CDR3 protein: CASSSGDRIYSNQPQHF. CDR3 sequence (DNA): TGTGCCAGTAGTAGCGGAGACAGGATTTATAGCAATCAGCCCCAGCATTTT.

The genes are TRBV19 and TRBJ1-1; maybe TRBD1 (6 bases). The CDR3 extends over 14 amino acids. V lost 1 base to trimming and J lost 2 bases, with 8 bases between them. Per the germline V gene, CDR1 is LNHDA and CDR2 is SQIVND (reference sequence). The CDR3 loop reads CASSIGQVNTEAFF. The CDR3 coding sequence is TGTGCCAGTAGTATAGGACAGGTCAACACTGAAGCTTTCTTT.

The rearrangement joins TRBV11-3 to TRBJ2-1; the match to TRBD2 covers 12 bases. The CDR3 has 13 amino acids. V lost 5 bases and J lost 9; bases outside the gene matches: 2. CDR1 and CDR2 (germline): SGHNT, YENEEA. CDR3 protein: CASSVLAGGEQFF. The DNA of the CDR3 is TGTGCCAGCAGCGTACTAGCGGGAGGTGAGCAGTTCTTC.

The chain links TRBV6-5 to TRBJ1-2; D may be TRBD1 (5 bases). Germline loops: CDR1 MNHEY, CDR2 SVGAGI. Trimming left V 5 bases short and J 8 bases short, with 15 bases between. The CDR3 sequence is 13 residues long. The chain's CDR3 is CASSRRDSRGYTF. The DNA of the CDR3 is TGTGCCAGCAGTCGCCGGGACTCTCGGGGCTACACCTTC.

A few counts support this clone. The V gene is TRBV3-1 (or the pseudogene TRBV3-2), the J gene TRBJ2-7; weak D call: TRBD2 (6 bases). The germline gives CDR1 LGHDT, CDR2 YNNKEL (reference sequence). There are 14 residues in the CDR3. The V end was cut by 0 bases, the J end by 5 bases, with 11 bases between. CDR3 protein: CASSQDQASDEQYF. CDR3 nucleotide sequence: TGTGCCAGCAGCCAAGATCAGGCTAGCGACGAGCAGTACTTC.

A few counts support this clone. This sequence joins TRBV29-1 and TRBJ1-1; D remains ambiguous. CDR1 SQVTM and CDR2 ANQGSEA come from the germline V gene. V was clipped by 4 bases and J by 4 bases, with 10 bases between them. This CDR3 contains 12 residues. CDR3 bases: TGCAGCGTTGTGGGAGGCAGCACTGAAGCTTTCTTT. The encoded protein is CSVVGGSTEAFF.

The chain employs TRBV6-1 and TRBJ2-7, with 12 nucleotides matching TRBD1. Germline CDR1 is MNHNS and CDR2 is SASEGT. The length of the CDR3 is 14 residues. J gave up 5 bases and V 8 bases, and 7 bases lay outside the gene matches. The CDR3 coding sequence is TGTGCCAGCCTTGCTCGGGACAGGGGGCACGAGCAGTACTTC. This codes for CASLARDRGHEQYF.

This chain links TRBV5-1 with TRBJ1-1, with D uncertain. The V and J ends lost 4 bases and 5 bases respectively, with 9 bases between them. Germline CDR1 and CDR2: SGHRS and YFSETQ. CDR3 size: 12 residues. CDR3 coding DNA: TGCGCCAGCAGCGCAGAGGGTACTGAAGCTTTCTTT. It is translated as CASSAEGTEAFF.

CDR3 loop: CSASGRGGNTIYF. CDR3 bases: TGCAGTGCTAGTGGCCGGGGAGGAAACACCATATATTTT. V and J are TRBV20-1 and TRBJ1-3, with D unresolved. This CDR3 comprises 13 residues. The germline V gene encodes CDR1 DFQATT and CDR2 SNEGSKA (reference sequence). Trimming pared 3 bases from V and 4 bases from J, leaving 10 bases between.

The CDR3 DNA reads TGTGCCAGCAGTACGGGGACAGGGGGCAATGAGCAGTACTTC. This sequence encodes CASSTGTGGNEQYF. The rearrangement joins TRBV28 to TRBJ2-7; the match to TRBD1 covers 12 bases. V was pared by 5 bases and J by 7 bases, with 6 bases of the junction left unmatched. In germline, CDR1 is MDHEN, CDR2 SYDVKM. The CDR3 has 14 amino acids.

This clone was picked up a small number of times. The chain has TRBV9 and TRBJ2-2, with 7 bases identical to TRBD2. The ends lost 2 bases at V and 5 bases at J; junction bases unmatched: 6. Germline V gene data show CDR1 as SGDLS and CDR2 as YYNGEE. The CDR3 sequence is 15 residues long. The CDR3 protein is CASSVTDGGTGELFF. The CDR3, as DNA: TGTGCCAGCAGCGTTACGGACGGGGGGACCGGGGAGCTGTTTTTT. Complete variable domain (other parts from reference TRBV9 and TRBJ2-2): DSGVTQTPKHLITATGQRVTLRCSPRSGDLSVYWYQQSLDQGLQFLIQYYNGEERAKGNILERFSAQQFPDLHSELNLSSLELGDSALYFCASSVTDGGTGELFFGEGSRLTVL.

This clone has only one observation. This chain joins TRBV6-6 and TRBJ2-2; D is possibly TRBD2 (5 bases). Trimming removed 8 bases from V and 6 bases from J, with 19 bases in between. CDR3 length: 15 amino acids. Per germline, CDR1 MNHNY and CDR2 SVGAGI (reference sequence). Here the CDR3 DNA reads TGTGCCAGCCGGGGTGACCTACTAGTTGCCGGGGAGCTGTTTTTT. Translation: CASRGDLLVAGELFF.

The DNA for the CDR3 is TGTGCCAGCAGTTCCAAACACCTCGGGGGGCAAGGCTACACCTTC. Amino acid sequence: CASSSKHLGGQGYTF. The chain uses TRBV28 and TRBJ1-2, with D perhaps TRBD1 (6 bases). V was pared by 4 bases and J by 8 bases, with 20 bases between. This CDR3 contains 15 residues. Germline V lookup: CDR1 MDHEN, CDR2 SYDVKM.

The V call is TRBV21-1, the J call TRBJ1-5. TRBV21-1 is classified as a pseudogene. This CDR3 has 16 residues. CDR3: CASSKVKRFSNQPQHF. The CDR3 DNA is TGTGCCAGCAGCAAAGTAAAGAGGTTTAGCAATCAGCCCCAGCATTTT.

The CDR3 loop is CASSLDRGTAGGELFF. CDR3 in DNA: TGTGCCAGCAGCTTAGATCGGGGGACAGCAGGCGGGGAGCTGTTTTTT. The gene calls are TRBV11-1 and TRBJ2-2; D may be TRBD1 (7 bases). Trimming took off 1 base at V and 7 bases at J, with 16 bases between the two ends. Germline CDR1 is SGHAT and CDR2 is FQDESV (reference sequence). The CDR3 is made up of 16 amino acids.

The sample holds a few counts of this clone. CDR3 nucleotides: TGCAGCGTTGAAGATTTGGGTCGGGGAGAATTGAACACTGAAGCTTTCTTT. Translating it yields CSVEDLGRGELNTEAFF. The V and J genes are TRBV29-1 and TRBJ1-1; no reliable D call. Looked up from germline, CDR1 is SQVTM and CDR2 is ANQGSEA. The V end lost 0 bases, the J end lost 0 bases, and 17 bases lay between the germline ends. The CDR3 is made up of 17 amino acids.

The V call is TRBV19, the J call TRBJ1-6; TRBD1 matches at 7 bases. The V gene end was trimmed by 5 bases and the J gene end by 7 bases; junction bases not matched to a gene: 8. Germline lookup yields CDR1 LNHDA and CDR2 SQIVND (reference sequence). The CDR3 length is 15 residues. The CDR3 bases are TGTGCCAGTAGTTCTCGACAGGGCAGCAATTCACCCCTCCACTTT. Translated: CASSSRQGSNSPLHF.

The chain couples TRBV27 to TRBJ2-1; 11 bases are a match to TRBD1. The germline gives CDR1 MNHEY, CDR2 SMNVEV (reference sequence). This CDR3 spans 15 amino acids. V lost 4 bases to trimming and J lost 7 bases; unmatched junction nucleotides: 6. The DNA of the CDR3 is TGTGCCAGCAGTTCATGGACAGGGGGCCGGAATGAGCAGTTCTTC. The encoded protein is CASSSWTGGRNEQFF.

The rearrangement uses TRBV28 and TRBJ1-5, with D perhaps matching TRBD1 (5 bases). Trimming cost V 3 bases and J 4 bases, with 19 bases left between them. The germline gives CDR1 MDHEN, CDR2 SYDVKM. The CDR3 runs 17 residues. The CDR3, as DNA: TGTGCCAGCAGTTTTAGTAGACAGTCTGCGGCAAATCAGCCCCAGCATTTT. Translation: CASSFSRQSAANQPQHF.

V and J are TRBV3-1 (or the pseudogene TRBV3-2) and TRBJ2-4, with TRBD2 matching 7 bases. This CDR3 is 13 amino acids long. Germline V gene lookup returns CDR1 LGHDT and CDR2 YNNKEL (reference sequence). Trimming removed 4 bases from V and 7 bases from J; junction bases left unmatched: 4. Written as DNA, the CDR3 is TGTGCCAGCAGCCGTAGCGGGCGGAACATTCAGTACTTC. Translation: CASSRSGRNIQYF.

This sequence joins TRBV19 and TRBJ1-4; TRBD1 agrees at 12 bases. With 6 bases clipped from V and 7 bases from J, the junction kept 3 bases outside the gene matches. The CDR3 sequence is 14 residues long. Germline lookup yields CDR1 LNHDA and CDR2 SQIVND (reference sequence). The CDR3 spells CASSGTGGIEKLFF. CDR3 sequence (DNA): TGTGCCAGTAGCGGGACAGGGGGCATTGAAAAACTGTTTTTT.

The chain employs TRBV6-6 and TRBJ1-3; 9 nucleotides agree with TRBD1. V lost 4 bases to trimming and J lost 0 bases; unmatched junction nucleotides: 4. The CDR3 sequence is 16 residues long. Germline V gene lookup returns CDR1 MNHNY and CDR2 SVGAGI (reference sequence). CDR3 loop: CASSSQGAFSGNTIYF. The CDR3 DNA reads TGTGCCAGCAGTTCACAGGGGGCCTTCTCTGGAAACACCATATATTTT.

This clone has a single count. The chain carries TRBV6-4 and TRBJ1-6; possibly TRBD1 for D (5 bases). Germline CDR1 reads MRHNA; CDR2 reads SNTAGT. The CDR3 is made up of 14 amino acids. Trimming left V 2 bases short and J 7 bases short, with 9 bases between. As DNA, the CDR3 is TGTGCCAGCAGTGACAGGGGTCGGAATTCACCCCTCCACTTT. Amino acids: CASSDRGRNSPLHF.